The present T cell receptor (beta chain) was sequenced within a study of HIV-infected patients and healthy controls. TCRdb used MiXCR to reprocess the 5' RACE reads, holding one entry per CDR3 protein. The sample lists about 63,000 distinct CDR3 sequences; 15% to 20% were seen once. The germline V and J ends were trimmed by 2 bases and 4 bases, with 11 bases remaining between them. This CDR3 has 14 amino acids. Germline V lookup: CDR1 KGHSH, CDR2 LQKENI. This TCR came from a human donor in good health. The chain couples TRBV18 to TRBJ1-1; TRBD1 is a possible D gene (6 bases). Sequencing was performed on CD4+ T cells from blood. CDR3 loop: CASSPKGTLTEAFF. The CDR3, as DNA: TGTGCCAGCTCACCAAAGGGGACACTCACTGAAGCTTTCTTT.